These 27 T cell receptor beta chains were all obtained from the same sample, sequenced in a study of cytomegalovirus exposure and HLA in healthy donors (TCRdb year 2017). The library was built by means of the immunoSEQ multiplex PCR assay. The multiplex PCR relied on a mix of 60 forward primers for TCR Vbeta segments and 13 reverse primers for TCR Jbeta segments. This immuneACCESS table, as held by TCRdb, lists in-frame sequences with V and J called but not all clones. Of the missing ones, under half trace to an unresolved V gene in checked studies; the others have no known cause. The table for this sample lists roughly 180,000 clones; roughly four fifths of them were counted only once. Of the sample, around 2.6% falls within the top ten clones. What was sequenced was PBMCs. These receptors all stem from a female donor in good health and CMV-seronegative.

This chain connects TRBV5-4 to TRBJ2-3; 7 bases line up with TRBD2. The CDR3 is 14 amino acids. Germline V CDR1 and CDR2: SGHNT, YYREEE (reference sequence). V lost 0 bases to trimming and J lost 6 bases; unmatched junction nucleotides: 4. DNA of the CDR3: TGTGCCAGCAGCTTGGCTAGCGGAGGGGATACGCAGTATTTT. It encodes CASSLASGGDTQYF.

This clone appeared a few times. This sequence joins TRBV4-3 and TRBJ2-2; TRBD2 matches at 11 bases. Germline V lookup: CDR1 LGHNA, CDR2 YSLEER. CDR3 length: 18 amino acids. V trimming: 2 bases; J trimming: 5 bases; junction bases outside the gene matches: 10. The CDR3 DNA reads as TGCGCCAGCAGCCAATCTACCCTAGCGGGGGGTGGGACCGGGGAGCTGTTTTTT. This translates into CASSQSTLAGGGTGELFF.

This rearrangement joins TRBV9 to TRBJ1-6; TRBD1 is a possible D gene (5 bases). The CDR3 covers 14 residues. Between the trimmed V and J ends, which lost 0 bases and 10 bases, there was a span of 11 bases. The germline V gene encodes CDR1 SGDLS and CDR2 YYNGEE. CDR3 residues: CASSVEGAQSPLHF. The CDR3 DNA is TGTGCCAGCAGCGTAGAAGGGGCGCAATCACCCCTCCACTTT.

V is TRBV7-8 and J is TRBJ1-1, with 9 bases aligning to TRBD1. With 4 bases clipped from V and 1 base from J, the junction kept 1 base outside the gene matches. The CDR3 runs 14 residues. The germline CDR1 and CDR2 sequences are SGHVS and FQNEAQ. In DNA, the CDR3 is TGTGCCAGCAGCTGGGGACAGGGGAACACTGAAGCTTTCTTT. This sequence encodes CASSWGQGNTEAFF. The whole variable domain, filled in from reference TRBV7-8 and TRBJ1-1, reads GAGVSQSPRYKVAKRGQDVALRCDPISGHVSLFWYQQALGQGPEFLTYFQNEAQLDKSGLPSDRFFAERPEGSVSTLKIQRTQQEDSAVYLCASSWGQGNTEAFFGQGTRLTVV.

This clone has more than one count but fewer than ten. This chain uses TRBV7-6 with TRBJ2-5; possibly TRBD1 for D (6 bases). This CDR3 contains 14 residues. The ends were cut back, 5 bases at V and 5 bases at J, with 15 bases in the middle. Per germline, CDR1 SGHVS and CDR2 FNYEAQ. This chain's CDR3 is CASSQGRGSETQYF. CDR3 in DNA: TGTGCCAGCAGCCAGGGTAGGGGGTCGGAGACCCAGTACTTC.

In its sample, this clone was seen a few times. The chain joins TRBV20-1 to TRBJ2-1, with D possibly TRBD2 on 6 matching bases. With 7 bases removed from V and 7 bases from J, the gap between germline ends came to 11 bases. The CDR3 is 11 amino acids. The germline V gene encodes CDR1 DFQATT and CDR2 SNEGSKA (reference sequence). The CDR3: CSVGGGNEQFF. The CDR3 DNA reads TGCAGTGTGGGGGGAGGAAATGAGCAGTTCTTC.

CDR3: CASSLRLAGMEKLFF. DNA of the CDR3: TGTGCCAGCAGCTTGAGACTAGCGGGAATGGAAAAGCTGTTTTTT. This chain joins TRBV5-4 and TRBJ2-2; 11 bases match TRBD2. CDR3 size: 15 residues. From germline, CDR1 is SGHNT and CDR2 YYREEE (reference sequence). The trim removed 1 base at V and 12 bases at J, leaving 8 bases unmatched.

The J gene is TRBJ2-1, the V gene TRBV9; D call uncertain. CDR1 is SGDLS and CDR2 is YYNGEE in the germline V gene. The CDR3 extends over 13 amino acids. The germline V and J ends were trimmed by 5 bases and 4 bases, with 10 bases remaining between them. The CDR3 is CASSPNSYNEQFF. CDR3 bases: TGTGCCAGCAGTCCGAACAGTTACAATGAGCAGTTCTTC.

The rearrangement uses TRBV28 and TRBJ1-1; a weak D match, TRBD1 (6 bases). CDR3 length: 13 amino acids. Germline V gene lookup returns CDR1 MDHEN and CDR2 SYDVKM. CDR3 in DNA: TGTGCAACCGACAGCTTCAGGGGCACTGAAGCTTTCTTT. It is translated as CATDSFRGTEAFF.

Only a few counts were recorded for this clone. CDR3 region: CASSLAVSPLHF. As DNA, the CDR3 is TGTGCCAGCAGCTTGGCAGTTTCACCCCTCCACTTT. The chain employs TRBV5-6 and TRBJ1-6; no clear D gene. Germline lookup yields CDR1 SGHDT and CDR2 YYEEEE. The CDR3 loop spans 12 amino acids. V dropped 0 bases and J dropped 9 bases, with 4 bases sitting between them. The whole variable domain, filled in from reference TRBV5-6 and TRBJ1-6, reads DAGVTQSPTHLIKTRGQQVTLRCSPKSGHDTVSWYQQALGQGPQFIFQYYEEEERQRGNFPDRFSGHQFPNYSSELNVNALLLGDSALYLCASSLAVSPLHFGNGTRLTVT.

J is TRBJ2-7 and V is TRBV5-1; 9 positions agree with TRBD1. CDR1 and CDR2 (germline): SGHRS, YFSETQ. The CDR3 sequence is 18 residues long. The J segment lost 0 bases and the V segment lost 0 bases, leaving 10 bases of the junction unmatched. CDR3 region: CASSLGPTDRGSSYEQYF. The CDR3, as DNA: TGCGCCAGCAGCTTGGGCCCGACCGACAGGGGGAGCTCCTACGAGCAGTACTTC.

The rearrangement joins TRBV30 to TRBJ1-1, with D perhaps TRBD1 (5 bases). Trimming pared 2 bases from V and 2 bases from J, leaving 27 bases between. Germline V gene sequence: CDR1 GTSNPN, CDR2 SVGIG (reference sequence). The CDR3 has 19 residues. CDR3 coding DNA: TGTGCCTGGAGTCGTCCCGCGTTTGTGGGGGGGAATCGAAACACTGAAGCTTTCTTT. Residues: CAWSRPAFVGGNRNTEAFF.

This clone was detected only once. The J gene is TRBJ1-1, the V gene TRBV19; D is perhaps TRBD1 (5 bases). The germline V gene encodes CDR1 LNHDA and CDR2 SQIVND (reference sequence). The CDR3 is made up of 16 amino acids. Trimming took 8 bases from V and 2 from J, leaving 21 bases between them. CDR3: CASRPIATGTNTEAFF. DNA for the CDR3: TGTGCCAGTCGCCCCATTGCAACAGGAACTAACACTGAAGCTTTCTTT.

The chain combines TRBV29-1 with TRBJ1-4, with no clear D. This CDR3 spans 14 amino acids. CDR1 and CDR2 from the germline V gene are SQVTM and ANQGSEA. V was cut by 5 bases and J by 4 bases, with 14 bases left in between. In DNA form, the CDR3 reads TGCAGCGTTCGACACCCTTCTGATAATGAAAAACTGTTTTTT. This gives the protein CSVRHPSDNEKLFF.

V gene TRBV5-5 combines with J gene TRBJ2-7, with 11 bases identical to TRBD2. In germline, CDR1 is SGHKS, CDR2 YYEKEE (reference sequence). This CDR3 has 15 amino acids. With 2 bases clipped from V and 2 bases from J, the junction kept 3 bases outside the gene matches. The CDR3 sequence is CASSFGTSGPYEQYF. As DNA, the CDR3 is TGTGCCAGCAGCTTTGGGACTAGCGGCCCCTACGAGCAGTACTTC.

The chain's CDR3 is CASILRLAPSYEQYF. The CDR3, as DNA: TGTGCCAGCATTCTCAGACTAGCGCCCTCCTACGAGCAGTACTTC. This chain uses TRBV27 with TRBJ2-7; TRBD2 matches 8 bases. Trimming took 7 bases from V and 0 from J; bases not matched to a gene: 8. The CDR3 contains 15 residues. CDR1 is MNHEY, CDR2 SMNVEV, per germline (reference sequence).

The CDR3, as DNA: TGTGCCAGCAGCTCGAAGGGGGAAGCGATGAACACTGAAGCTTTCTTT. The encoded protein is CASSSKGEAMNTEAFF. The chain couples TRBV7-9 to TRBJ1-1, with D maybe TRBD1 (6 bases). Trimming took 4 bases from V and 0 from J, leaving 15 bases between them. Germline lookup yields CDR1 SEHNR and CDR2 FQNEAQ (reference sequence). This CDR3 spans 16 amino acids. Drawing the rest from reference TRBV7-9 and TRBJ1-1, the complete variable domain is DTGVSQNPRHKITKRGQNVTFRCDPISEHNRLYWYRQTLGQGPEFLTYFQNEAQLEKSRLLSDRFSAERPKGSFSTLEIQRTEQGDSAMYLCASSSKGEAMNTEAFFGQGTRLTVV.

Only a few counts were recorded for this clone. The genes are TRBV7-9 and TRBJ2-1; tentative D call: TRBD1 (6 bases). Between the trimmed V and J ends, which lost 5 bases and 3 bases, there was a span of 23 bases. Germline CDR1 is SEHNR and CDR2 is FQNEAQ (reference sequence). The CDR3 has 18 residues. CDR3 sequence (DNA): TGTGCCAGCAGCCGTCCATCATTGGGACATGCTAGCTACAATGAGCAGTTCTTC. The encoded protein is CASSRPSLGHASYNEQFF.

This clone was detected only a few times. The CDR3 bases are TGCGCCAGCAGCCAAGATACCGTTGGCGGGAGTAGCACAGATACGCAGTATTTT. It is translated as CASSQDTVGGSSTDTQYF. This chain uses TRBV4-3 with TRBJ2-3; 7 bases line up with TRBD2. Trimming removed 0 bases from V and 0 bases from J; junction bases left unmatched: 9. The CDR3 loop spans 18 amino acids. The germline V gene has CDR1 LGHNA and CDR2 YSLEER.

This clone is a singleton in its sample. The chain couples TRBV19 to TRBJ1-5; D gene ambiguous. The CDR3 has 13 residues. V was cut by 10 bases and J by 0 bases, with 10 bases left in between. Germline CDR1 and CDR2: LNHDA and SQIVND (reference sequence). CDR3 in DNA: TGTGCCACTAAGAGGTATAGCAATCAGCCCCAGCATTTT. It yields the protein CATKRYSNQPQHF. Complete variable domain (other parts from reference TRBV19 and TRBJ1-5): DGGITQSPKYLFRKEGQNVTLSCEQNLNHDAMYWYRQDPGQGLRLIYYSQIVNDFQKGDIAEGYSVSREKKESFPLTVTSAQKNPTAFYLCATKRYSNQPQHFGDGTRLSIL.

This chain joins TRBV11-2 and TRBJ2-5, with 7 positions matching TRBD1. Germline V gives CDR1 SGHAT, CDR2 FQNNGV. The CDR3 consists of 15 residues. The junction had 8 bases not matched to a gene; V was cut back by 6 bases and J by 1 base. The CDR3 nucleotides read TGTGCCAGCAGTTCAACAGGGGTAGGCCAAGAGACCCAGTACTTC. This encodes CASSSTGVGQETQYF.

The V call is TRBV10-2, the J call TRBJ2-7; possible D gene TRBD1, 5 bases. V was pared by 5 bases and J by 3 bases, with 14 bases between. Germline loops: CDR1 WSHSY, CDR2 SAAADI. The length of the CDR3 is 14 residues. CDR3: CASSTPNRYYEQYF. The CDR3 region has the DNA TGCGCCAGCAGTACACCCAACAGGTACTACGAGCAGTACTTC.

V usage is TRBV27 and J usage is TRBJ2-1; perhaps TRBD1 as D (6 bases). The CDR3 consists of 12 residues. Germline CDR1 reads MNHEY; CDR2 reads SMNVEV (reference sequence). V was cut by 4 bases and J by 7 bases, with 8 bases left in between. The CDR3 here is CASSSTGNEQFF. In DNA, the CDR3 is TGTGCCAGCAGTTCCACAGGGAATGAGCAGTTCTTC.

CDR3: CASRSTGATNEKLFF. The CDR3 DNA reads as TGTGCCAGCAGATCCACAGGGGCAACTAATGAAAAACTGTTTTTT. The V and J genes are TRBV7-9 and TRBJ1-4; TRBD1 agrees at 7 bases. V gave up 6 bases and J gave up 0 bases; unmatched junction bases: 4. The germline V gene encodes CDR1 SEHNR and CDR2 FQNEAQ (reference sequence). This CDR3 spans 15 amino acids.

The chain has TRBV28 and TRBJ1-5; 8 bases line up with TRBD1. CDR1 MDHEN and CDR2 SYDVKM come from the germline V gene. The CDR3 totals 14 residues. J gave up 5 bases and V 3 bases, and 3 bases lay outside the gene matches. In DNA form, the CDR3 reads TGTGCCAGCAGTTTTAGACAGGGGCATCAGCCCCAGCATTTT. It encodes CASSFRQGHQPQHF. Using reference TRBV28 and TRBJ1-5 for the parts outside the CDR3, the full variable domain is DVKVTQSSRYLVKRTGEKVFLECVQDMDHENMFWYRQDPGLGLRLIYFSYDVKMKEKGDIPEGYSVSREKKERFSLILESASTNQTSMYLCASSFRQGHQPQHFGDGTRLSIL.

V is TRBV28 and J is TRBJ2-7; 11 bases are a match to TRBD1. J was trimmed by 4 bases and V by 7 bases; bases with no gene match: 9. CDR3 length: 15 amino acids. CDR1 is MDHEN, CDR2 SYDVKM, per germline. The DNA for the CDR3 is TGTGCCAGCACCCACGGACAGGGGGCATCTTACGAGCAGTACTTC. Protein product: CASTHGQGASYEQYF.

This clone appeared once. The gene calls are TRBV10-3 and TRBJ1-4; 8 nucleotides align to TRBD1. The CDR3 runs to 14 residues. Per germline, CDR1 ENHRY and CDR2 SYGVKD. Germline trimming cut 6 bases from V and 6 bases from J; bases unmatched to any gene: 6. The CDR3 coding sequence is TGTGCCATCAGACCGACAGGGGCCCATGAAAAACTGTTTTTT. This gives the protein CAIRPTGAHEKLFF.